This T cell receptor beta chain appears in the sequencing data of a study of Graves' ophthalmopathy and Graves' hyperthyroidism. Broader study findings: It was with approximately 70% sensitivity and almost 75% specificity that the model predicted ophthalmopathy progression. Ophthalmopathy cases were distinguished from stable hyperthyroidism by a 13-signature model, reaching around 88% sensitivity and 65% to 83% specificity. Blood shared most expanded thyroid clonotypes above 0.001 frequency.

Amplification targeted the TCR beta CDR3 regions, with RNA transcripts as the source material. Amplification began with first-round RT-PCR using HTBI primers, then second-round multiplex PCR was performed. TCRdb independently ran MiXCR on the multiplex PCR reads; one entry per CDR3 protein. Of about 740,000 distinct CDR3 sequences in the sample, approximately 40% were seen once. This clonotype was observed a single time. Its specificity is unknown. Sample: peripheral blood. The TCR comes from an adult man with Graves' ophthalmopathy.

The CDR3 DNA reads as TGTGCCAGTAGTATAGTAGGGTCGGCTCAGCCCCAGCATTTT. Residues: CASSIVGSAQPQHF. V is TRBV19 and J is TRBJ1-5; no reliable D call. Germline lookup yields CDR1 LNHDA and CDR2 SQIVND (reference sequence). The CDR3 contains 14 residues. V dropped 1 base and J dropped 6 bases, with 10 bases sitting between them. The whole variable domain, remainder taken from reference TRBV19 and TRBJ1-5, is DGGITQSPKYLFRKEGQNVTLSCEQNLNHDAMYWYRQDPGQGLRLIYYSQIVNDFQKGDIAEGYSVSREKKESFPLTVTSAQKNPTAFYLCASSIVGSAQPQHFGDGTRLSIL.